These 17 T cell receptor beta chains share one sample of origin, sequenced in a study of T cells in tumors after PD-1 blockade. Produced via immunoSEQ multiplex PCR; TCRdb's table is partial and in-frame only. In the table there are around 60,000 clones, 80% of which are singletons. Specimen: PBMCs, collected before anti-PD-1 treatment. The receptors stem from a human donor with basal cell carcinoma.

J is TRBJ2-1 and V is TRBV5-4, with unresolved D. Germline values: CDR1 SGHNT, CDR2 YYREEE (reference sequence). This CDR3 spans 13 amino acids. V was trimmed by 1 base and J by 5 bases, leaving 7 bases between them. CDR3 amino acids: CASSLKANNEQFF. For the CDR3, the DNA is TGTGCCAGCAGCTTGAAGGCCAACAATGAGCAGTTCTTC.

V and J are TRBV7-3 and TRBJ1-1; 7 nucleotides align to TRBD1. The germline CDR1 and CDR2 sequences are SGHTA and FQGTGA. V gave up 4 bases and J gave up 5 bases; unmatched junction bases: 7. The CDR3 has 14 amino acids. As DNA, the CDR3 is TGTGCCAGCAGCTCAAGACAGGGAGGAACTGAAGCTTTCTTT. Translation gives CASSSRQGGTEAFF.

The V gene is TRBV6-1, the J gene TRBJ1-5; D is unresolved. From germline, CDR1 is MNHNS and CDR2 SASEGT. This CDR3 region has 16 residues. Trimming cost V 0 bases and J 3 bases, with 12 bases left between them. CDR3 coding DNA: TGTGCCAGCAGTGAAGCGCTTGGCCCTTACAATCAGCCCCAGCATTTT. This gives the protein CASSEALGPYNQPQHF.

The gene calls are TRBV3-1 (or the pseudogene TRBV3-2) and TRBJ1-3; D gene ambiguous. Trimming left V 0 bases short and J 3 bases short, with 3 bases between. CDR3 length: 13 amino acids. CDR1 is LGHDT and CDR2 is YNNKEL in the germline V gene (reference sequence). The CDR3 region is CASSQDRGNTIYF. The CDR3 DNA reads TGTGCCAGCAGCCAAGACCGTGGAAACACCATATATTTT.

V usage is TRBV6-5 and J usage is TRBJ1-3; the D gene is possibly TRBD1 (6 bases). The germline CDR1 and CDR2 sequences are MNHEY and SVGAGI. The CDR3 loop spans 16 amino acids. Trimming removed 2 bases from V and 0 bases from J, with 11 bases in between. CDR3 bases: TGTGCCAGCAGTTACCTCCGACAGGTCTCTGGAAACACCATATATTTT. The encoded protein is CASSYLRQVSGNTIYF.

This clone was observed a few times. The chain recombines TRBV7-2 with TRBJ2-7, with 8 bases matching TRBD2. The germline V gene encodes CDR1 SGHTA and CDR2 FQGNSA. After removal of 5 bases from V and 2 bases from J, the junction contained 5 bases not matched to a gene. The CDR3 spans 14 residues. In DNA form, the CDR3 reads TGTGCCAGCAGCCCGGGACTAGGTCCCTACGAGCAGTACTTC. Its translation is CASSPGLGPYEQYF. The full variable domain, in which reference TRBV7-2 and TRBJ2-7 provide the parts outside the CDR3, is GAGVSQSPSNKVTEKGKDVELRCDPISGHTALYWYRQSLGQGLEFLIYFQGNSAPDKSGLPSDRFSAERTGGSVSTLTIQRTQQEDSAVYLCASSPGLGPYEQYFGPGTRLTVT.

In its sample, this clone was seen once. This chain connects TRBV9 to TRBJ1-4; 7 bases are a match to TRBD1. V dropped 3 bases and J dropped 7; count of bases not matched to a gene: 12. Germline lookup yields CDR1 SGDLS and CDR2 YYNGEE. The CDR3 spans 16 residues. The DNA for the CDR3 is TGTGCCAGCAGCGCAGACCAACAGGGGAGAGGTGAAAAACTGTTTTTT. Its translation: CASSADQQGRGEKLFF.

This chain links TRBV5-5 with TRBJ1-4; D uncertain. Between the trimmed V and J ends, which lost 1 base and 5 bases, there was a span of 15 bases. Germline V lookup: CDR1 SGHKS, CDR2 YYEKEE (reference sequence). The CDR3 contains 16 residues. The chain's CDR3 is CASSLPSGGINEKLFF. CDR3 in DNA: TGTGCCAGCAGCTTGCCGAGTGGCGGAATAAATGAAAAACTGTTTTTT.

V is TRBV5-4 and J is TRBJ2-1, with 10 bases aligning to TRBD1. The CDR3 contains 20 residues. V lost 3 bases to trimming and J lost 0 bases; unmatched junction nucleotides: 15. Germline V gene sequence: CDR1 SGHNT, CDR2 YYREEE (reference sequence). CDR3 region: CASSSSWDRGLPFSYNEQFF. In nucleotides, the CDR3 is TGTGCCAGCAGCTCGTCGTGGGACAGGGGACTTCCTTTCTCCTACAATGAGCAGTTCTTC.

This clone was counted a few times. The CDR3 spells CASSGTPEQYF. CDR3 in DNA: TGTGCCAGCTCAGGGACACCCGAGCAGTACTTC. The chain combines TRBV6-5 with TRBJ2-7; a weak D match, TRBD1 (6 bases). Germline CDR1 MNHEY, CDR2 SVGAGI. Trimming removed 8 bases at V and 6 bases at J, with 11 bases between. This CDR3 spans 11 amino acids.

The chain uses TRBV19 and TRBJ2-6; D not certain. V gave up 3 bases and J gave up 4 bases, with 19 bases separating them. Germline loops: CDR1 LNHDA, CDR2 SQIVND (reference sequence). This CDR3 has 18 residues. The CDR3 sequence is CASSIIGRSVLGANVLTF. The DNA of the CDR3 is TGTGCCAGTAGTATTATCGGACGCTCTGTGTTAGGGGCCAACGTCCTGACTTTC.

This clone was detected a few times. The V call is TRBV6-6, the J call TRBJ1-1, with D unresolved. The germline V and J ends were trimmed by 4 bases and 3 bases, with 12 bases remaining between them. The length of the CDR3 is 14 residues. Germline assignment: CDR1 MNHNY and CDR2 SVGAGI (reference sequence). CDR3: CASSFPPGDTEAFF. CDR3 bases: TGTGCCAGCAGTTTCCCGCCTGGGGACACTGAAGCTTTCTTT.

The genes are TRBV7-2 and TRBJ2-4, with 9 nucleotides matching TRBD1. The CDR3 is 16 residues long. CDR1 is SGHTA and CDR2 is FQGNSA in the germline V gene. Losses at the gene ends were 6 bases for V and 6 bases for J; bases not matched to a gene: 12. CDR3 nucleotides: TGTGCCAGCAGACGAACCCGACAGGGGGTGGGAAACATTCAGTACTTC. This codes for CASRRTRQGVGNIQYF. Full variable domain (remainder filled in from reference TRBV7-2 and TRBJ2-4): GAGVSQSPSNKVTEKGKDVELRCDPISGHTALYWYRQSLGQGLEFLIYFQGNSAPDKSGLPSDRFSAERTGGSVSTLTIQRTQQEDSAVYLCASRRTRQGVGNIQYFGAGTRLSVL.

The chain links TRBV11-3 to TRBJ2-2; possibly TRBD2 for D (7 bases). Trimming shortened V by 1 base and J by 5 bases, and 11 bases separated the two germline ends. Germline-derived CDR1 and CDR2 are SGHNT and YENEEA. The CDR3 spans 15 residues. The CDR3 nucleotides read TGTGCCAGCAGCTTAGCGGGGGGCGGTACCGGGGAGCTGTTTTTT. Its translation: CASSLAGGGTGELFF.

V usage is TRBV29-1 and J usage is TRBJ2-7; 8 nucleotides align to TRBD2. Germline assignment: CDR1 SQVTM and CDR2 ANQGSEA. The V gene end was trimmed by 5 bases and the J gene end by 5 bases; junction bases not matched to a gene: 5. CDR3 length: 12 residues. The CDR3 is CSVSGTSHEQYF. CDR3 DNA sequence: TGCAGCGTTTCCGGGACTAGTCACGAGCAGTACTTC.

In its sample, this clone was seen a few times. The chain is built from TRBV29-1 and TRBJ2-7; 9 nucleotides agree with TRBD1. CDR1 SQVTM and CDR2 ANQGSEA come from the germline V gene. Trimming cost V 7 bases and J 5 bases; bases outside gene matches: 12. CDR3 length equals 14 residues. The CDR3 sequence is CSGTATGGLNEQYF. CDR3 bases: TGCAGCGGTACTGCAACAGGGGGCCTCAACGAGCAGTACTTC.

This chain links TRBV12-5 with TRBJ1-1; possibly TRBD1 for D (5 bases). CDR3 length equals 14 residues. The V end lost 7 bases, the J end lost 1 base, and 13 bases lay between the germline ends. Per germline, CDR1 LGHNT and CDR2 FRNRAP. The CDR3 bases are TGTGCTAGTGACCTGGGACGTAAGAACACTGAAGCTTTCTTT. It codes for CASDLGRKNTEAFF.